This is a list of T cell receptor beta chains from one sample in a study of blood T cells in healthy people across ages. TCRdb fed the 5' RACE reads into MiXCR, producing one record per CDR3 protein. The profile shows some 1,800,000 distinct CDR3 sequences, roughly 43% of them singletons. Sequenced material: blood. Source of these receptors: a human donor in good health. CDR3s include the opening cysteine and the closing phenylalanine or tryptophan. The order of the fields is D gene, V gene, clone size, J gene, CDR3 DNA, CDR3 protein. The D gene is left open where the match is weak. Only part of the rows carry a size: once, few, many, or a class if the clone is expanded.

d_call: .; v_call: TRBV13; clone_size: few; j_call: TRBJ2-1; cdr3_nt: TGTGCCAGCAGCTTAGGACTAGACGGCAATGAGCAGTTCTTC; cdr3_aa: CASSLGLDGNEQFF
d_call: .; v_call: TRBV7-9; clone_size: .; j_call: TRBJ1-4; cdr3_nt: TGTGCCAGCAGCGCTGACCATGAAAAACTGTTTTTT; cdr3_aa: CASSADHEKLFF
d_call: .; v_call: TRBV7-2; clone_size: .; j_call: TRBJ2-5; cdr3_nt: TGTGCCAGCAGCTTAGGGCCCCGATGGTACTTC; cdr3_aa: CASSLGPRWYF
d_call: .; v_call: TRBV20-1; clone_size: .; j_call: TRBJ2-1; cdr3_nt: TGCAGCTTAGGACAGTTTAGGAATGAGCAGTTCTTC; cdr3_aa: CSLGQFRNEQFF
d_call: .; v_call: TRBV28; clone_size: many; j_call: TRBJ2-7; cdr3_nt: TGTGCCAGCAGCCTAATTTTGGGGGACGGCTACTACGAGCAGTACTTC; cdr3_aa: CASSLILGDGYYEQYF
d_call: TRBD1; v_call: TRBV20-1; clone_size: .; j_call: TRBJ2-7; cdr3_nt: TGCAGTGCTAACCGACAGGGGGCGAACTACGAGCAGTACTTC; cdr3_aa: CSANRQGANYEQYF
d_call: TRBD2; v_call: TRBV3-1; clone_size: .; j_call: TRBJ2-1; cdr3_nt: TGTGCCACCGGACTAGCGGGGGGGATCGAGCAGTTCTTC; cdr3_aa: CATGLAGGIEQFF
d_call: .; v_call: TRBV29-1; clone_size: .; j_call: TRBJ1-2; cdr3_nt: TGCAGCGTTGAAGTAGTTCAGGGGAGTGGCTACACCTTC; cdr3_aa: CSVEVVQGSGYTF
d_call: .; v_call: TRBV28; clone_size: .; j_call: TRBJ2-5; cdr3_nt: TGTGCCAGCAGTGACCCCAGGACCCAGTACTTC; cdr3_aa: CASSDPRTQYF
d_call: .; v_call: TRBV11-3; clone_size: few; j_call: TRBJ1-2; cdr3_nt: TGTGCCAGCAGCTCCACCCCCAGGGATGGCTACACCTTC; cdr3_aa: CASSSTPRDGYTF
d_call: TRBD2; v_call: TRBV4-3; clone_size: few; j_call: TRBJ2-6; cdr3_nt: TGCGCCGGCAGCCAAGAATGGACTAGAACTGGGGCCAACGTCCTGACTTTC; cdr3_aa: CAGSQEWTRTGANVLTF
d_call: .; v_call: TRBV29-1; clone_size: .; j_call: TRBJ1-6; cdr3_nt: TGCAGCGTACAGGACAGTTTCTATAATTCACCCCTCCACTTT; cdr3_aa: CSVQDSFYNSPLHF
d_call: .; v_call: TRBV12-3/TRBV12-4; clone_size: .; j_call: TRBJ2-3; cdr3_nt: TGTGCCAGCAGGTCTGTTAGAGCAGATACGCAGTATTTT; cdr3_aa: CASRSVRADTQYF
d_call: .; v_call: TRBV4-1; clone_size: .; j_call: TRBJ1-2; cdr3_nt: TGCGCCAGCAGCCAAGTGGTTGCAGTTAACTATGGCTACACCTTC; cdr3_aa: CASSQVVAVNYGYTF
d_call: .; v_call: TRBV5-1; clone_size: many; j_call: TRBJ2-4; cdr3_nt: TGCGCCAGCAGCTGGCTTCTTGGGGACATTCAGTACTTC; cdr3_aa: CASSWLLGDIQYF
d_call: TRBD1; v_call: TRBV6-5; clone_size: .; j_call: TRBJ1-2; cdr3_nt: TGTGCCAGCACCCCGGACAGGGGCCGAACTAATAATGGCTACACCTTC; cdr3_aa: CASTPDRGRTNNGYTF
d_call: TRBD1; v_call: TRBV7-3; clone_size: .; j_call: TRBJ2-1; cdr3_nt: TGTGCCAGCAGCCCCAAGACAGGGGGCAATGAGCAGTTCTTC; cdr3_aa: CASSPKTGGNEQFF
d_call: .; v_call: TRBV2; clone_size: .; j_call: TRBJ1-5; cdr3_nt: TGTGCCAGCAGAGGGGACGGCGGGCAGCCCCAGCATTTT; cdr3_aa: CASRGDGGQPQHF
d_call: TRBD2; v_call: TRBV20-1; clone_size: .; j_call: TRBJ2-3; cdr3_nt: TGCAGCGGGACTAGCGGGGCCACAGATACGCAGTATTTT; cdr3_aa: CSGTSGATDTQYF
d_call: .; v_call: TRBV6-6; clone_size: .; j_call: TRBJ1-2; cdr3_nt: TGTGCCAGCAACTCCGTGAGGGGTGGCTACACCTTC; cdr3_aa: CASNSVRGGYTF
d_call: TRBD2; v_call: TRBV4-2; clone_size: few; j_call: TRBJ2-5; cdr3_nt: TGTGCCAGCAGCCGAGGGCCCTTGACTAGCGGGGAGGAGACCCAGTACTTC; cdr3_aa: CASSRGPLTSGEETQYF
d_call: TRBD1; v_call: TRBV29-1; clone_size: .; j_call: TRBJ1-2; cdr3_nt: TGCAGCTTCAGGACAGGGGGAAGCTATGGCTACACCTTC; cdr3_aa: CSFRTGGSYGYTF
d_call: .; v_call: TRBV12-3/TRBV12-4; clone_size: many; j_call: TRBJ2-7; cdr3_nt: TGTGCCAGCAGTCGAACAGGGTTTCACTACGAGCAGTACTTC; cdr3_aa: CASSRTGFHYEQYF
d_call: TRBD1; v_call: TRBV28; clone_size: .; j_call: TRBJ1-4; cdr3_nt: TGTGCCAGCAGGCAACAACCGGGACAGAATAATGAAAAACTGTTTTTT; cdr3_aa: CASRQQPGQNNEKLFF
d_call: TRBD1; v_call: TRBV7-2; clone_size: .; j_call: TRBJ1-2; cdr3_nt: TGTGCCAGCAGCTTCTATTCAGGGGGGAATTGGTATGGCTACACCTTC; cdr3_aa: CASSFYSGGNWYGYTF
d_call: .; v_call: TRBV9; clone_size: many; j_call: TRBJ1-2; cdr3_nt: TGTGCCAGCAGCTCACAGGGTAGAGGAAACTATGGCTACACCTTC; cdr3_aa: CASSSQGRGNYGYTF
d_call: .; v_call: TRBV27; clone_size: .; j_call: TRBJ1-6; cdr3_nt: TGTGCCAGCAGTTTGGCGGGGGTGCCCTATAATTCACCCCTCCACTTT; cdr3_aa: CASSLAGVPYNSPLHF
d_call: .; v_call: TRBV6-5; clone_size: few; j_call: TRBJ1-5; cdr3_nt: TGTGCCAGCAGTTACAGGCAAGGGAGCAATCAGCCCCAGCATTTT; cdr3_aa: CASSYRQGSNQPQHF
d_call: .; v_call: TRBV6-5; clone_size: once; j_call: TRBJ2-7; cdr3_nt: TGTGCCGGCAGCAGAGACAGCGCCTACGAGCAGTACTTC; cdr3_aa: CAGSRDSAYEQYF